This TCR beta chain was found in a study of shared clonotypes between healthy human individuals. Turning to this clone: The antigen is undetermined.

Study findings and constraints: Sequencing depth was a factor that was expected to affect clonotype sharing among donors.

The CDR3 is 18 amino acids. Germline V lookup: CDR1 SGHTA, CDR2 FQGNSA. V trimming: 4 bases; J trimming: 5 bases; junction bases outside the gene matches: 15. TCRdb's table, derived via immunoSEQ multiplex PCR, lists solely in-frame clones and lacks some. The sample lists 780,000 or so clones; just under 75% were seen once. This sequence joins TRBV7-2 and TRBJ2-2, with 8 bases that match TRBD2. The sequencing input was memory CD4+ T cells sorted from blood. The subset denotes: CD45RA-negative fraction. The source is a woman in her twenties or thirties in good health. For the CDR3, the DNA is TGTGCCAGCAGCTCACAGCCGTTGGTAGCGGGAAATACCGGGGAGCTGTTTTTT. Amino acid sequence: CASSSQPLVAGNTGELFF.